This T cell receptor (beta chain) was sequenced for a study of blood T cell repertoires in COVID-19. For the study at large: Donors in the United States, Italy and Spain gave samples during acute or convalescent COVID-19. From T cells, B-cell-depleted T cells, or PBMCs came the material, which was cDNA or gDNA.

Measured with immunoSEQ multiplex PCR; TCRdb has only the in-frame clones, and not every one. The sample includes 250,000 to 300,000 clones, around 78% seen only once; the top ten take under 5.5%. The sequence derives from a man in his 60s who had recovered from COVID-19. The specimen was peripheral blood.

The DNA of the CDR3 is TGTGCCAGCAGGGCTTATAGCAATCAGCCCCAGCATTTT. Translating gives CASRAYSNQPQHF. V is TRBV6-5 and J is TRBJ1-5; D ambiguous. The CDR3 length is 13 residues. Germline assignment: CDR1 MNHEY and CDR2 SVGAGI. Trimming took off 6 bases at V and 0 bases at J, with 6 bases between the two ends.